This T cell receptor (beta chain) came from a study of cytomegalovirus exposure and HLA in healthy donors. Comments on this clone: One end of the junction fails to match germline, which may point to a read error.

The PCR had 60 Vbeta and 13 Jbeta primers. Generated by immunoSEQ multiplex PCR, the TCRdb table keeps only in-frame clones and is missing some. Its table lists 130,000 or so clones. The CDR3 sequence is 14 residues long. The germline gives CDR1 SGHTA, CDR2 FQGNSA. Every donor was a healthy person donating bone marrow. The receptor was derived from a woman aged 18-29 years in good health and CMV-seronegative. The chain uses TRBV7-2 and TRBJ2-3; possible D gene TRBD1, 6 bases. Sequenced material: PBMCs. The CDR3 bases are TGTGCCAGCAGTCGGACCCGGGACACCAATACGCGGTATTTT. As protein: CASSRTRDTNTRYF.